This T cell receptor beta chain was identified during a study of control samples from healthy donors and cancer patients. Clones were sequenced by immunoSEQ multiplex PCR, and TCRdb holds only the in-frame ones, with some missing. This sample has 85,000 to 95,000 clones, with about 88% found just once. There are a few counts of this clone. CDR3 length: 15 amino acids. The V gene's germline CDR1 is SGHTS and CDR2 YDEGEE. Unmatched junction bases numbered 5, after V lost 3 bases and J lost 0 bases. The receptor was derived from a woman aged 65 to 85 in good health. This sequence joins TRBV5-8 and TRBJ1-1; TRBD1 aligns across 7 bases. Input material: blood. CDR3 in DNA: TGTGCCAGCAGCTGGGGACAGTCAATGAACACTGAAGCTTTCTTT. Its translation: CASSWGQSMNTEAFF.